This T cell receptor (beta chain) is from a study of blood T cell repertoires in COVID-19. Study at large: The United States, Italy and Spain provided the acute and convalescent COVID-19 samples.

In germline, CDR1 is KGHSH, CDR2 LQKENI. V was shortened by 6 bases and J by 6 bases, with 17 bases between the two germline ends. The CDR3 consists of 14 residues. The data were produced by immunoSEQ multiplex PCR, yet TCRdb's version contains in-frame clones alone and is incomplete. The repertoire holds 180,000 or so clones, with approximately 86% as singletons. The sequencing input was peripheral blood. This chain uses TRBV18 with TRBJ1-1; D unresolved. The origin of this receptor is a man aged 60 to 69 with acute or convalescent COVID-19. The CDR3: CASSPGPVGAEAFF. For the CDR3, the DNA is TGTGCCAGCTCCCCGGGCCCCGTCGGGGCTGAAGCTTTCTTT.